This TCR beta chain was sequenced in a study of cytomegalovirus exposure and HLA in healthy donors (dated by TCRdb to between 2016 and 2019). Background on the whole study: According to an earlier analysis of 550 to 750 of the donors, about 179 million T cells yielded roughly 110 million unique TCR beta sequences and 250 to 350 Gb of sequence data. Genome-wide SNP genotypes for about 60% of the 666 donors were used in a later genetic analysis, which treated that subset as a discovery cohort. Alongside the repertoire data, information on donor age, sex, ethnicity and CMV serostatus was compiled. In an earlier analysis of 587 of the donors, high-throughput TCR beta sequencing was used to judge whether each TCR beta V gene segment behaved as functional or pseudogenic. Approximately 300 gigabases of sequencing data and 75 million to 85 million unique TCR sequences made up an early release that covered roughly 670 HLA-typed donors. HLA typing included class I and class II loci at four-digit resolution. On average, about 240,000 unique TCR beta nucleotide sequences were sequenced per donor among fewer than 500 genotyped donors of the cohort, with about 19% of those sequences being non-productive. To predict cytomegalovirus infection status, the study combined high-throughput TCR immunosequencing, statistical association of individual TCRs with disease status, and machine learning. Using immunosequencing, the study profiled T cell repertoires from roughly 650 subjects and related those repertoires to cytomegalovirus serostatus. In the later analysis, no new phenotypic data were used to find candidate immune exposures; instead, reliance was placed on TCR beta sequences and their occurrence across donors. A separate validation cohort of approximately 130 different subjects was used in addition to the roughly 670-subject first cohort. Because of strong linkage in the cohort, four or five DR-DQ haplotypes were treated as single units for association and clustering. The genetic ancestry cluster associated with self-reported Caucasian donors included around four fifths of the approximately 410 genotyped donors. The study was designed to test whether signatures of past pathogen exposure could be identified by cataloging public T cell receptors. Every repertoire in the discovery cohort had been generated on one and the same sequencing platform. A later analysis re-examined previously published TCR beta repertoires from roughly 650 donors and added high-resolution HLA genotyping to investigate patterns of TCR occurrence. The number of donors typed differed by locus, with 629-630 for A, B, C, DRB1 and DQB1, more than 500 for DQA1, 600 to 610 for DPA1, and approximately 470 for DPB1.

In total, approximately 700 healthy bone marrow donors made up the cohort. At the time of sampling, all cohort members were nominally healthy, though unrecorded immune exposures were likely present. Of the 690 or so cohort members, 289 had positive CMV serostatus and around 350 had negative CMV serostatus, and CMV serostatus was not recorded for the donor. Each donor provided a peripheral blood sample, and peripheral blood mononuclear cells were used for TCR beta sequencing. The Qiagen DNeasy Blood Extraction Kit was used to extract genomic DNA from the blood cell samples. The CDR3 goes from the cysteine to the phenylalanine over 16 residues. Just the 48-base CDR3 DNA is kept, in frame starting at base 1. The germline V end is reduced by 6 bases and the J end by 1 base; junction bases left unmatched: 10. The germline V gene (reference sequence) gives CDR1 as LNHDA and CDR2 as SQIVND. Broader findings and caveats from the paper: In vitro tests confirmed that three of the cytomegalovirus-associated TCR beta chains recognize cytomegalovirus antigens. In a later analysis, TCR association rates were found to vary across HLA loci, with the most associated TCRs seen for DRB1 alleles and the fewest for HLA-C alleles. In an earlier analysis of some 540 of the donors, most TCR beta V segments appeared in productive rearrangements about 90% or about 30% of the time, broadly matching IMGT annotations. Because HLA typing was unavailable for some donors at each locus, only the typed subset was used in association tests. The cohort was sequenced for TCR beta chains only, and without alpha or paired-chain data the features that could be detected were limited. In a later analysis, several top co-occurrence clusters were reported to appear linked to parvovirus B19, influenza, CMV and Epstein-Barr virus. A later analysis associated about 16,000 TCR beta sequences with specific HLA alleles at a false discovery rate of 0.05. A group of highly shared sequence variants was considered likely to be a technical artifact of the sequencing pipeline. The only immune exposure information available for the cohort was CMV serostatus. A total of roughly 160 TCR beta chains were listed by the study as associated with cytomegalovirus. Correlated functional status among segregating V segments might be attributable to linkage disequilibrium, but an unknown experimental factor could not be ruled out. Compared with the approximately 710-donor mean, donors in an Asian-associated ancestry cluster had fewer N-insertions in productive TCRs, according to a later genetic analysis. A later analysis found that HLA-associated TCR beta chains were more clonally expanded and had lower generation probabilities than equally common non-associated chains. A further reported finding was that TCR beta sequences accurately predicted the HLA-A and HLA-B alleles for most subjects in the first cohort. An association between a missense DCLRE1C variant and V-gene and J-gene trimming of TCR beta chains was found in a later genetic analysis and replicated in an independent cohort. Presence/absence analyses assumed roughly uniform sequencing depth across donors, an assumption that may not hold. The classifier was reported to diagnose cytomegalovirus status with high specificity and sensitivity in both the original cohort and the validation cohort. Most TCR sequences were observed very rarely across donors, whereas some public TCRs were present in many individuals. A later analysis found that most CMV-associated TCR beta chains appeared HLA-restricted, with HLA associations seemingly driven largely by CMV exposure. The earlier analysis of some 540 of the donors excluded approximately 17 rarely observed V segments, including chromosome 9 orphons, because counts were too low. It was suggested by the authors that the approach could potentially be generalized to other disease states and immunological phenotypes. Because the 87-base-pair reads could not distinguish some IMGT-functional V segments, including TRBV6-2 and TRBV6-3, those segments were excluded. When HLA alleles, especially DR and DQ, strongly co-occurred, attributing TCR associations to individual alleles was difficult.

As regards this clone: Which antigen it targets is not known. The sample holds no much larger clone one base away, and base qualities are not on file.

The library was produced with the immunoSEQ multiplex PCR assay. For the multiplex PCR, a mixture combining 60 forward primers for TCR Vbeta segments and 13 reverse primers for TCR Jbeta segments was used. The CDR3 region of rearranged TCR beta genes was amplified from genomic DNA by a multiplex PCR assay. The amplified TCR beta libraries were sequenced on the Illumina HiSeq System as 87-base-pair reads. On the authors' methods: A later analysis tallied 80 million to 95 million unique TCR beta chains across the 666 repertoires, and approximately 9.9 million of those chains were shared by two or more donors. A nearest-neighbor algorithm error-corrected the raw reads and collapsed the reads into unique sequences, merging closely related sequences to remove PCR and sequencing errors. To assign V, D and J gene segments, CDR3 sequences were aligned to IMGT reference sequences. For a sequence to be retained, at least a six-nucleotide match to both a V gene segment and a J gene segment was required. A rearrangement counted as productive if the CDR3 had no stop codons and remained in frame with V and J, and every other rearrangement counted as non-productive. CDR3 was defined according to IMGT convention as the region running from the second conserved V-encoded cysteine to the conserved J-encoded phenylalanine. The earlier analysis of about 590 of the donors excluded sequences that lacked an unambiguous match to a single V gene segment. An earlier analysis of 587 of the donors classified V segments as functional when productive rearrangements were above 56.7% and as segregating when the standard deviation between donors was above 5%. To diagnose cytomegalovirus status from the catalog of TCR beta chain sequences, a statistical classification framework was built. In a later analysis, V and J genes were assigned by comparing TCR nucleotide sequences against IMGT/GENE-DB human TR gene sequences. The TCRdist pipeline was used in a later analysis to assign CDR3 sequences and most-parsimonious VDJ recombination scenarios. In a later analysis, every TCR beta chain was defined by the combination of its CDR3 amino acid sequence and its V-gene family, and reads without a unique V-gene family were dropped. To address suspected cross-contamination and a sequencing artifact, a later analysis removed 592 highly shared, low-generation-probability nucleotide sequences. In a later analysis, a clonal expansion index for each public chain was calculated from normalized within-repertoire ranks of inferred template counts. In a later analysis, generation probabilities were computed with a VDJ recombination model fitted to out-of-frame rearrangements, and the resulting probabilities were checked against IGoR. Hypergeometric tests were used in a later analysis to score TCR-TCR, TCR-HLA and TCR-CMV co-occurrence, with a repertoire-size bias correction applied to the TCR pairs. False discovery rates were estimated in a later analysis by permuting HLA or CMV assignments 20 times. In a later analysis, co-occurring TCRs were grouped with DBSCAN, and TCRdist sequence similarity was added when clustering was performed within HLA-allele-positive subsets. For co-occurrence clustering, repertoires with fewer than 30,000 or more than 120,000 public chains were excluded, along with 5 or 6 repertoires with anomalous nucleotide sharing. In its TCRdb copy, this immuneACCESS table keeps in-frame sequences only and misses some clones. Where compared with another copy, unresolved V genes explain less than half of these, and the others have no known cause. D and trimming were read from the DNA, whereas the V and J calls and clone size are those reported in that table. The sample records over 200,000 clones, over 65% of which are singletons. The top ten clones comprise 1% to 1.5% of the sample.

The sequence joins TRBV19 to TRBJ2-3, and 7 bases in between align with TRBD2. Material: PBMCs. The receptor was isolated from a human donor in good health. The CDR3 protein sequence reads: CASRGRETEGTDTQYF. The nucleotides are TGTGCCAGTAGGGGGAGGGAGACAGAAGGCACAGATACGCAGTATTTT.